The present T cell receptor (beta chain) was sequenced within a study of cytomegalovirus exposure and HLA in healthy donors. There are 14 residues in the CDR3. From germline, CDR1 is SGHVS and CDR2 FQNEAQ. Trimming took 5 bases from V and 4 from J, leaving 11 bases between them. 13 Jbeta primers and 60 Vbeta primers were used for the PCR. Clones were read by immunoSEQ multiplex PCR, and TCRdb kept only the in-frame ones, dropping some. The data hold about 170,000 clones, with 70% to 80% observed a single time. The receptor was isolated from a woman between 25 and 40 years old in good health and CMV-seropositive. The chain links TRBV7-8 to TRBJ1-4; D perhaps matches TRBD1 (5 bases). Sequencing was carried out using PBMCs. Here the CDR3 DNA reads TGTGCCAGCAGCCGCGCGGGGGTTAATGAAAAACTGTTTTTT. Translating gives CASSRAGVNEKLFF.